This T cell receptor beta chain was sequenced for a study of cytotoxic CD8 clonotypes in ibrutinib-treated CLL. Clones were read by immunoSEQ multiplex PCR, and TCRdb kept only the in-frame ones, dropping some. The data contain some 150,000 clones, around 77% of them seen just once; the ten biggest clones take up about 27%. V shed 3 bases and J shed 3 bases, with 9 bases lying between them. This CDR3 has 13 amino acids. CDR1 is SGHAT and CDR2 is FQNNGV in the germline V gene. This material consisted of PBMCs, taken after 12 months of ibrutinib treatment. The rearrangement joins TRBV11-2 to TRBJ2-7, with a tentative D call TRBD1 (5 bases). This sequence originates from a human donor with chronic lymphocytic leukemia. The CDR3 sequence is CASSFGANYEQYF. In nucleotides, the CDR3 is TGTGCCAGCAGCTTTGGGGCCAACTACGAGCAGTACTTC. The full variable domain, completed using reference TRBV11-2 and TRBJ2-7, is EAGVAQSPRYKIIEKRQSVAFWCNPISGHATLYWYQQILGQGPKLLIQFQNNGVVDDSQLPKDRFSAERLKGVDSTLKIQPAKLEDSAVYLCASSFGANYEQYFGPGTRLTVT.